Following are 11 T cell receptor beta chains from one sample sequenced in a study of T cells in Graves' hyperthyroidism and ophthalmopathy. TCR beta CDR3 region amplification was performed from RNA transcripts. The study used the HTBI primer set for a first-round RT-PCR of the TCR CDR3. Using its own MiXCR run on the multiplex PCR reads, TCRdb lists one record per CDR3 protein. The sample includes around 520,000 distinct CDR3 sequences, about an eighth seen only once; the top ten take over 15%. Sequencing was performed on blood. The receptors originated from a woman between 18 and 29 years old with Graves' hyperthyroidism.

V is TRBV19 and J is TRBJ2-3; 12 bases agree with TRBD1. The CDR3 is 17 amino acids. Germline V gene lookup returns CDR1 LNHDA and CDR2 SQIVND (reference sequence). Trimming at V came to 5 bases and at J to 4 bases, leaving 10 bases not matched to a gene. DNA of the CDR3: TGTGCCAGTAGTGGGGCACCGGGACAGGGGGCTGCAGATACGCAGTATTTT. This translates into CASSGAPGQGAADTQYF.

This clonotype was recorded at least ten times. The chain is built from TRBV3-1 and TRBJ1-2; 10 bases line up with TRBD1. The CDR3 totals 15 residues. Trimming cost V 4 bases and J 8 bases; bases outside gene matches: 10. Germline V lookup: CDR1 LGHDT, CDR2 YNNKEL (reference sequence). The CDR3 nucleotides read TGTGCCAGCAGCCTCCTGGGGACAGGGGATTACGGCTACACCTTC. This encodes CASSLLGTGDYGYTF.

The CDR3 reads CASSPPGRGAGGYTF. In DNA form, the CDR3 reads TGTGCCAGTAGTCCCCCTGGCCGGGGGGCTGGTGGCTACACCTTC. The chain recombines TRBV19 with TRBJ1-2, with D tentatively TRBD1 (6 bases). This CDR3 region has 15 residues. V lost 5 bases to trimming and J lost 7 bases, with 20 bases between them. The germline V gene has CDR1 LNHDA and CDR2 SQIVND (reference sequence).

This clonotype was seen ten or more times. The chain employs TRBV12-3 or TRBV12-4 and TRBJ2-7; D perhaps matches TRBD1 (6 bases). This CDR3 region has 12 residues. The germline V and J ends were trimmed by 5 bases and 3 bases, with 8 bases remaining between them. In DNA, the CDR3 is TGTGCCAGCAGTCCGACAGGCTACGAGCAGTACGTC. This translates into CASSPTGYEQYV.

This clonotype was picked up a small number of times. This rearrangement joins TRBV9 to TRBJ2-3; D gene ambiguous. Per germline, CDR1 SGDLS and CDR2 YYNGEE. The CDR3 consists of 11 residues. V was pared by 3 bases and J by 4 bases, with 3 bases between. The CDR3 spells CASSESDTQYF. The CDR3, as DNA: TGTGCCAGCAGCGAGTCAGATACGCAGTATTTT.

This clonotype has ten or more counts. The genes are TRBV12-3 or TRBV12-4 and TRBJ1-5, with D uncertain. The V gene lost 7 bases and the J gene lost 4 bases, with 11 bases spanning the gap. The CDR3 runs 13 residues. CDR3 loop: CASKFGVNQPQHF. In DNA form, the CDR3 reads TGTGCCAGCAAGTTTGGGGTTAATCAGCCCCAGCATTTT.

The J gene is TRBJ1-5, the V gene TRBV7-6; D is unresolved. Per the germline V gene, CDR1 is SGHVS and CDR2 is FNYEAQ. The CDR3 runs 13 residues. The V end was cut by 4 bases, the J end by 4 bases, with 8 bases between. CDR3 residues: CASSSQVNQPQHF. The DNA for the CDR3 is TGTGCCAGCAGCTCCCAGGTTAATCAGCCCCAGCATTTT.

This clonotype was seen at least ten times. The rearrangement links TRBV6-1 to TRBJ2-1; 8 positions agree with TRBD1. CDR1 is MNHNS, CDR2 SASEGT, per germline. The J segment lost 0 bases and the V segment lost 7 bases, leaving 5 bases of the junction unmatched. This CDR3 contains 15 residues. The CDR3 here is CASTGQGGSYNEQFF. The DNA for the CDR3 is TGTGCCAGCACAGGACAGGGCGGCTCCTACAATGAGCAGTTCTTC.

Comments on this clonotype: A junction boundary mismatches the germline segment, possibly from a read error. J is TRBJ1-2 and V is TRBV30, with D unresolved. There are 13 residues in the CDR3. Germline V gene sequence: CDR1 GTSNPN, CDR2 SVGIG (reference sequence). The DNA of the CDR3 is TGTGCCTGGAGTAGAGAGGGATTATATGGTTACACCTTC. It translates to CAWSREGLYGYTF.

This clonotype was found a few times. The chain couples TRBV12-3 or TRBV12-4 to TRBJ2-1, with D tentatively TRBD1 (5 bases). Deletions cut 5 bases from V and 7 bases from J, with 15 bases between. The CDR3 is made up of 14 amino acids. Here the CDR3 DNA reads TGTGCCAGCAGTATGAGTCAGGGATTTAATGAGCAGTTCTTC. Protein product: CASSMSQGFNEQFF.

This clonotype came up many times. The chain recombines TRBV7-8 with TRBJ1-1, with D maybe TRBD1 (5 bases). The CDR3 spans 13 residues. V lost 4 bases, J lost 10 bases, and 16 bases lay in between. CDR1 and CDR2 from the germline V gene are SGHVS and FQNEAQ. CDR3 loop: CASSSRDPRPAFF. The DNA of the CDR3 is TGTGCCAGCAGCTCCCGGGACCCCAGGCCAGCTTTCTTT.